The entry below describes one TCR beta chain. Its matching antigen is unknown. These data are taken from a study of blood T cells in healthy people across ages. Study findings and constraints: Nothing was known about donor CMV status, and this possibly confounded expanded clonotype changes. Among T cells, TCR beta diversity per million cells dropped roughly linearly as age rose.

Germline CDR1 reads LGHNA; CDR2 reads YNFKEQ. The germline V and J ends were trimmed by 3 bases and 10 bases, with 16 bases remaining between them. CDR3 length equals 15 residues. A second PCR, run for roughly 7 to 12 cycles, used a sample-barcoded 5' primer plus a J-beta primer mix. MiXCR was run by TCRdb on the 5' RACE reads, yielding one entry per CDR3 protein. The sample holds about 1.1 million distinct CDR3 sequences, approximately 38% seen once. Each donor gave about 9.3 milliliters of peripheral blood. Per sample, at least 6 micrograms of total RNA were extracted. Material: blood. This TCR derives from a man younger than 35 in good health. This chain links TRBV4-2 with TRBJ1-6; D unclear. In nucleotides, the CDR3 is TGTGCCAGCAGCCAGAACGGTCTCCCGAGGTCACCCCTCCACTTT. Its translation is CASSQNGLPRSPLHF.